This T cell receptor beta chain derives from a study of T cells in women clearing cervical HPV infection. On the study more broadly: Case blood drawn at lesion detection; control blood after infection cleared.

Study findings and constraints: TRBV6-7 abundance was lower in cases than controls (approximately 0.11% versus 0.16%). Richness plus V gene abundances separated cases from controls with AUC about 0.83. Repertoire richness, not evenness, was significantly elevated in CIN3+ cases versus controls.

Sequencing was performed with immunoSEQ multiplex PCR; in TCRdb, only in-frame clones are kept and a portion is missing. This listing includes around 41,000 clones. On this clone: Its target is not known. The CDR3 goes on 3 residues after the read ends, and that part is filled in from the germline J gene.

Trimming stripped 7 bases from V and 4 bases from J, with 6 bases between. Germline V CDR1 and CDR2: LNHDA, SQIVND (reference sequence). The CDR3 contains 11 residues. Sequenced input: blood buffy coat. The chain carries TRBV19 and TRBJ2-3; D gene ambiguous. The TCR comes from a woman between 18 and 70 years old with a cervical HPV16 infection that either progressed to CIN3+ or cleared (not recorded which). The CDR3: CASTAADTQYF. CDR3 bases read: TGTGCCAGTACGGCGGCAGATACG.